These 21 T cell receptor beta chains share one sample of origin, sequenced in a study of blood T cells in healthy people across ages. Using a J-beta primer mix together with a sample-barcoded 5' primer, a second PCR was run for roughly 6 to 11 cycles. TCRdb re-analysed the 5' RACE reads in MiXCR, keeping a single row per CDR3 protein. This table holds about 600,000 distinct CDR3 sequences, 40% to 50% found once. The sample comprised blood. Every receptor here comes from an older man in good health.

The chain couples TRBV11-2 to TRBJ2-3; possible D gene TRBD2, 7 bases. The CDR3 has 17 residues. Trimming took 2 bases from V and 3 from J, leaving 18 bases between them. Germline-derived CDR1 and CDR2 are SGHAT and FQNNGV. CDR3 in amino acids: CASSLLWGGARTDTQYF. CDR3 DNA sequence: TGTGCCAGCAGCTTATTATGGGGGGGGGCCCGGACAGATACGCAGTATTTT.

Many counts were recorded for this clonotype. The DNA for the CDR3 is TGCGCCAGCAGCGGCAGCGGCTCGCAAATCAATGAGCAGTTCTTC. Translation: CASSGSGSQINEQFF. The chain carries TRBV4-3 and TRBJ2-1; weak D call: TRBD2 (5 bases). The CDR3 consists of 15 residues. Germline CDR1 and CDR2: LGHNA and YSLEER. Trimming took off 5 bases at V and 6 bases at J, with 17 bases between the two ends.

In this sample, this clonotype turned up a few times. The chain joins TRBV29-1 to TRBJ2-5; 8 nucleotides match TRBD1. The junction had 6 bases not matched to a gene; V was cut back by 1 base and J by 5 bases. The CDR3 runs 14 residues. In germline, CDR1 is SQVTM, CDR2 ANQGSEA. The CDR3 nucleotides read TGCAGCGTTGAAGTGGCAGGGGGCTGGGAGACCCAGTACTTC. Its protein is CSVEVAGGWETQYF.

The table lists this clonotype with a few counts. In DNA form, the CDR3 reads TGTGCCAGCAGTTACTCGGGGGAGGCGTCCTACGAGCAGTACTTC. Translation gives CASSYSGEASYEQYF. The chain employs TRBV6-6 and TRBJ2-7, with D perhaps TRBD2 (6 bases). The CDR3 sequence is 15 residues long. Germline CDR1 MNHNY, CDR2 SVGAGI (reference sequence). The V gene lost 0 bases and the J gene lost 1 base, with 10 bases spanning the gap.

The V gene is TRBV9, the J gene TRBJ2-3; 8 bases align to TRBD2. This CDR3 has 17 amino acids. The germline V gene has CDR1 SGDLS and CDR2 YYNGEE. V shed 3 bases and J 1 base; nucleotides not matched to a gene: 10. This CDR3 reads CASSAYSRGGGTDTQYF. DNA for the CDR3: TGTGCCAGCAGCGCCTACTCTCGGGGGGGTGGCACAGATACGCAGTATTTT.

V usage is TRBV7-8 and J usage is TRBJ2-7; a possible D gene is TRBD1 (6 bases). V lost 3 bases, J lost 6 bases, and 15 bases lay in between. Germline V gives CDR1 SGHVS, CDR2 FQNEAQ. The CDR3 loop spans 14 amino acids. CDR3 DNA: TGTGCCAGCAGCTTCAAGAAGGACAGACTCGAGCAGTACTTC. This codes for CASSFKKDRLEQYF.

The rearrangement uses TRBV20-1 and TRBJ2-2; the D is unclear. Trimming cost V 3 bases and J 4 bases, with 9 bases left between them. Germline CDR1 and CDR2: DFQATT and SNEGSKA (reference sequence). The CDR3 runs to 13 residues. CDR3 in amino acids: CSASRRSTGELFF. The CDR3 DNA follows: TGCAGTGCTAGTCGGCGGTCCACCGGGGAGCTGTTTTTT.

The chain has TRBV2 and TRBJ2-3; 7 bases are shared with TRBD1. The CDR3 covers 16 residues. Germline assignment: CDR1 SNHLY and CDR2 FYNNEI. Losses at the gene ends were 7 bases for V and 0 bases for J; bases not matched to a gene: 10. The CDR3 DNA reads TGTGCCAGCACCCAACAGGGGACGTTAAGCACAGATACGCAGTATTTT. It codes for CASTQQGTLSTDTQYF.

The chain is built from TRBV11-3 and TRBJ2-3; tentatively, D is TRBD2 (6 bases). There are 16 residues in the CDR3. The germline V gene encodes CDR1 SGHNT and CDR2 YENEEA. With 6 bases removed from V and 4 bases from J, the gap between germline ends came to 20 bases. The CDR3 region is CASSSGGTGGSDTQYF. CDR3 sequence (DNA): TGTGCCAGCAGTTCTGGCGGGACTGGCGGGTCAGATACGCAGTATTTT.

As to this clonotype: A read error may explain this, as a much larger clone is one base away. This chain uses TRBV5-1 with TRBJ2-1, with 9 positions matching TRBD2. V was clipped by 3 bases and J by 4 bases; unmatched bases: 8. The V gene's germline CDR1 is SGHRS and CDR2 YFSETQ. The CDR3 is made up of 16 amino acids. The CDR3 loop is CASSSVSGGPYNEQFF. CDR3 bases: TGCGCCAGCAGCTCGGTAAGCGGGGGGCCGTACAATGAGCAGTTCTTC.

To note about this clonotype: A much larger clone lies a single base off, so this may be a read error. The rearrangement joins TRBV5-1 to TRBJ2-5; 10 positions match TRBD2. Germline V lookup: CDR1 SGHRS, CDR2 YFSETQ. The CDR3 spans 15 residues. V trimming: 0 bases; J trimming: 11 bases; junction bases outside the gene matches: 10. The chain's CDR3 is CASSLERGGHSEQYF. CDR3 nucleotide sequence: TGCGCCAGCAGCTTGGAGCGGGGGGGCCATTCTGAGCAGTACTTC.

On this clonotype itself: At one of its ends the junction is not consistent with the germline gene, which may arise from a read error. The CDR3: CSSRGLKVLGEQFF. CDR3 sequence (DNA): TGCAGTTCTAGGGGGCTGAAGGTTTTGGGTGAGCAGTTCTTC. The chain employs TRBV20-1 and TRBJ2-1; 7 positions agree with TRBD1. Germline V lookup: CDR1 DFQATT, CDR2 SNEGSKA (reference sequence). The CDR3 has 14 amino acids.

Remarks on this clonotype: It may be a read error: a sequence one base away is much more abundant. The rearrangement links TRBV6-5 to TRBJ1-1; 8 positions match TRBD1. The CDR3 loop spans 13 amino acids. Per the germline V gene, CDR1 is MNHEY and CDR2 is SVGAGI. The V and J ends lost 5 bases and 6 bases, in that order; junction bases with no gene match: 5. Here the CDR3 reads CASSKSGGAEAFF. DNA for the CDR3: TGTGCCAGCAGTAAGTCAGGGGGCGCTGAAGCTTTCTTT.

This clonotype was seen a handful of times. The chain is built from TRBV29-1 and TRBJ1-4; weak D call: TRBD1 (5 bases). V lost 7 bases, J lost 0 bases, and 12 bases lay in between. The CDR3 covers 14 residues. The germline V gene encodes CDR1 SQVTM and CDR2 ANQGSEA. In DNA, the CDR3 is TGCAGCGCCCAAGACAGTGCAACTAATGAAAAACTGTTTTTT. Its translation: CSAQDSATNEKLFF.

In this sample, this clonotype turned up a few times. The V gene is TRBV6-2 or TRBV6-3, the J gene TRBJ2-7; the D call may be TRBD1 or TRBD2 (6 bases each). The CDR3 runs to 16 residues. CDR1 and CDR2 from the germline V gene are MNHEY and SVGEGT. V dropped 2 bases and J dropped 4 bases, with 18 bases sitting between them. CDR3 bases: TGTGCCAGCAGTTACCGCTGGGGGCTCAGCGGGTACGAGCAGTACTTC. Amino acid sequence: CASSYRWGLSGYEQYF.

The CDR3 here is CASSLARAGDANQPQHF. CDR3 in DNA: TGTGCCAGCAGCTTAGCTAGGGCAGGGGATGCCAATCAGCCCCAGCATTTT. The chain employs TRBV7-9 and TRBJ1-5, with D perhaps matching TRBD1 (6 bases). CDR1 is SEHNR and CDR2 is FQNEAQ in the germline V gene (reference sequence). The CDR3 contains 17 residues. V lost 0 bases and J 3 bases, leaving 15 bases between the germline ends.

The chain recombines TRBV20-1 with TRBJ1-1; the D is unclear. The CDR3 totals 13 residues. V was cut by 6 bases and J by 4 bases, with 15 bases left in between. From germline, CDR1 is DFQATT and CDR2 SNEGSKA (reference sequence). The CDR3 sequence: CSASLSRGTEAFF. The DNA for the CDR3 is TGCAGTGCCTCACTCAGTCGGGGCACTGAAGCTTTCTTT.

The chain carries TRBV18 and TRBJ2-3; D is uncertain. The CDR3 has 14 amino acids. CDR1 KGHSH and CDR2 LQKENI come from the germline V gene. Between the trimmed V and J ends, which lost 6 bases and 4 bases, there was a span of 14 bases. CDR3 residues: CASSGQASPDTQYF. CDR3 nucleotide sequence: TGTGCCAGCTCCGGGCAGGCTTCTCCAGATACGCAGTATTTT.

The chain is built from TRBV29-1 and TRBJ1-1; TRBD1 agrees at 7 bases. CDR3 length equals 14 residues. Germline CDR1 reads SQVTM; CDR2 reads ANQGSEA. As DNA, the CDR3 is TGCACAGCCGGGACAGAAGGTGGGAACACTGAAGCTTTCTTT. Its translation is CTAGTEGGNTEAFF.

V usage is TRBV12-3 or TRBV12-4 and J usage is TRBJ2-5; D may be TRBD1 (5 bases). This CDR3 has 14 residues. Trimming cost V 3 bases and J 5 bases, with 13 bases left between them. The CDR3 here is CASSFRESVETQYF. CDR3 bases: TGTGCCAGCAGTTTCAGGGAATCTGTGGAGACCCAGTACTTC.

This rearrangement joins TRBV7-9 to TRBJ1-6, with D possibly matching TRBD1 (6 bases). In germline, CDR1 is SEHNR, CDR2 FQNEAQ (reference sequence). V was cut by 3 bases and J by 10 bases, with 13 bases left in between. The CDR3 contains 14 residues. The CDR3: CASSLEGGGSPLHF. Written as DNA, the CDR3 is TGTGCCAGCAGCTTGGAAGGGGGAGGATCACCCCTCCACTTT. The full variable domain, completed using reference TRBV7-9 and TRBJ1-6, is DTGVSQNPRHKITKRGQNVTFRCDPISEHNRLYWYRQTLGQGPEFLTYFQNEAQLEKSRLLSDRFSAERPKGSFSTLEIQRTEQGDSAMYLCASSLEGGGSPLHFGNGTRLTVT.